Presented here are 29 T cell receptor beta chains from one specimen sequenced in a study of T cell responses to AZD1222 COVID-19 vaccine. TCRdb keeps only in-frame clones here, not all; method: immunoSEQ multiplex PCR. The sample consists of around 100,000 clones, more than 70% of them appearing once. Source: peripheral blood, taken on day 0 of AZD1222 vaccination. These receptors originate from an adult in good health.

The chain couples TRBV4-3 to TRBJ2-7; 10 bases line up with TRBD1. Trimming cost V 3 bases and J 4 bases; bases outside gene matches: 0. Germline V gene data show CDR1 as LGHNA and CDR2 as YSLEER. The CDR3 spans 13 residues. The CDR3 sequence: CASSQDRGYEQYV. The CDR3 DNA reads as TGCGCCAGCAGCCAGGACAGGGGGTACGAGCAGTACGTC.

The gene calls are TRBV7-8 and TRBJ2-3; tentatively, D is TRBD2 (7 bases). V was shortened by 2 bases and J by 6 bases, with 18 bases between the two germline ends. Germline CDR1 is SGHVS and CDR2 is FQNEAQ. The CDR3 consists of 16 residues. The CDR3 region has the DNA TGTGCCAGCAGCTTAACCCGGCGGGGGCACCAGGATACGCAGTATTTT. It encodes CASSLTRRGHQDTQYF.

The genes are TRBV3-1 (or the pseudogene TRBV3-2) and TRBJ1-5; TRBD1 matches at 7 bases. CDR1 LGHDT and CDR2 YNNKEL come from the germline V gene (reference sequence). The junction had 10 bases not matched to a gene; V was cut back by 1 base and J by 7 bases. There are 16 residues in the CDR3. CDR3 bases: TGTGCCAGCAGCCAAGGAGCAAGGGGGCAGGAACAGCCCCAGCATTTT. Its protein product is CASSQGARGQEQPQHF.

This chain uses TRBV7-2 with TRBJ2-3; no firm D call. Germline V gene sequence: CDR1 SGHTA, CDR2 FQGNSA. The length of the CDR3 is 12 residues. V was trimmed by 5 bases and J by 3 bases, leaving 6 bases between them. CDR3 nucleotides: TGTGCCAGCAGCACCTATACAGATACGCAGTATTTT. Amino acids: CASSTYTDTQYF.

The V call is TRBV4-2, the J call TRBJ1-6; D not resolved. The germline V gene has CDR1 LGHNA and CDR2 YNFKEQ. V dropped 0 bases and J dropped 5 bases, with 11 bases sitting between them. The CDR3 extends over 16 amino acids. The CDR3 is CASSQEDRENNSPLHF. For the CDR3, the DNA is TGTGCCAGCAGCCAAGAGGACCGCGAGAATAATTCACCCCTCCACTTT.

The chain uses TRBV5-4 and TRBJ1-6, with D hard to call. Germline V gene sequence: CDR1 SGHNT, CDR2 YYREEE (reference sequence). The CDR3 is 15 residues long. V dropped 6 bases and J dropped 7 bases, with 17 bases sitting between them. The CDR3 is CASTIMGLPNSPLHF. The CDR3 nucleotides read TGTGCCAGCACGATTATGGGGTTACCCAATTCACCCCTCCACTTT. The whole variable domain, filled in from reference TRBV5-4 and TRBJ1-6, reads ETGVTQSPTHLIKTRGQQVTLRCSSQSGHNTVSWYQQALGQGPQFIFQYYREEENGRGNFPPRFSGLQFPNYSSELNVNALELDDSALYLCASTIMGLPNSPLHFGNGTRLTVT.

This chain uses TRBV18 with TRBJ2-7; no definite D call. V lost 1 base and J lost 4, with 14 bases in between. The CDR3 is 15 residues long. Germline loops: CDR1 KGHSH, CDR2 LQKENI. This chain's CDR3 is CASSPLQVPVYEQYV. As DNA, the CDR3 is TGTGCCAGCTCACCACTCCAAGTCCCCGTATACGAGCAGTACGTC.

The rearrangement uses TRBV4-2 and TRBJ2-5, with TRBD2 as a possible D gene (5 bases). The germline gives CDR1 LGHNA, CDR2 YNFKEQ. The V and J ends lost 0 bases and 2 bases respectively, with 13 bases between them. This CDR3 is built from 16 residues. This CDR3 is CASSQDLGLVQETQYF. CDR3 DNA: TGTGCCAGCAGCCAAGATCTCGGACTCGTACAAGAGACCCAGTACTTC.

The chain recombines TRBV4-3 with TRBJ2-7; TRBD2 is a possible D gene (6 bases). Germline CDR1 reads LGHNA; CDR2 reads YSLEER. The CDR3 totals 16 residues. V was trimmed by 3 bases and J by 0 bases, leaving 15 bases between them. CDR3 DNA sequence: TGCGCCAGCAGCCACGGGGACTCCTTAAACTCCTACGAGCAGTACTTC. Its translation is CASSHGDSLNSYEQYF.

This chain connects TRBV11-2 to TRBJ2-3; no clear D gene. The V gene lost 3 bases and the J gene lost 2 bases, with 9 bases spanning the gap. This CDR3 is built from 14 residues. Per germline, CDR1 SGHAT and CDR2 FQNNGV. In DNA form, the CDR3 reads TGTGCCAGCAGCTTCGAGCCGATCACAGATACGCAGTATTTT. Its protein product is CASSFEPITDTQYF.

The chain combines TRBV6-5 with TRBJ2-2, with D tentatively TRBD2 (7 bases). The CDR3 sequence is 14 residues long. CDR1 is MNHEY and CDR2 is SVGAGI in the germline V gene. Trimming cost V 11 bases and J 3 bases, with 16 bases left between them. CDR3 loop: CASGGRSDTGELFF. The CDR3 bases are TGTGCCTCCGGGGGGCGCTCGGACACCGGGGAGCTGTTTTTT.

The chain is built from TRBV19 and TRBJ2-3; 8 bases line up with TRBD1. The CDR3 spans 18 residues. The V gene end was trimmed by 5 bases and the J gene end by 5 bases; junction bases not matched to a gene: 18. The germline gives CDR1 LNHDA, CDR2 SQIVND (reference sequence). The CDR3 here is CASSVITTTGDFRDTQYF. The CDR3 DNA reads TGTGCCAGTAGTGTAATAACTACGACAGGGGATTTTAGAGATACGCAGTATTTT.

A single count supports this clone. V is TRBV12-5 and J is TRBJ2-5; 8 bases are shared with TRBD2. Germline V lookup: CDR1 LGHNT, CDR2 FRNRAP. CDR3 length: 15 amino acids. Trimming removed 2 bases from V and 1 base from J; junction bases left unmatched: 3. CDR3 protein: CASGLSTSGQETQYF. The CDR3, as DNA: TGTGCTAGTGGTTTGTCCACTAGCGGCCAAGAGACCCAGTACTTC.

The count of this clone is one. The gene calls are TRBV6-1 and TRBJ2-5, with TRBD1 matching over 7 bases. There are 14 residues in the CDR3. CDR1 and CDR2 from the germline V gene are MNHNS and SASEGT. V lost 1 base and J lost 7; bases outside the gene matches: 6. The CDR3 loop is CASSEDHRGRTQYF. The CDR3 coding sequence is TGTGCCAGCAGTGAAGACCACAGGGGCAGGACCCAGTACTTC.

V gene TRBV24-1 combines with J gene TRBJ2-5; 9 positions agree with TRBD1. The CDR3 contains 16 residues. With 4 bases clipped from V and 4 bases from J, the junction kept 9 bases outside the gene matches. Germline CDR1 reads KGHDR; CDR2 reads SFDVKD. CDR3 coding DNA: TGTGCCACCAGTGACAAGGGACAGGGAATACGAGAGACCCAGTACTTC. The encoded protein is CATSDKGQGIRETQYF.

The chain is built from TRBV28 and TRBJ2-1; D perhaps matches TRBD2 (5 bases). The V gene's germline CDR1 is MDHEN and CDR2 SYDVKM. Between the trimmed V and J ends, which lost 7 bases and 8 bases, there was a span of 18 bases. This CDR3 has 14 residues. The CDR3 DNA is TGTGCCAGCACTTCGGACCTTTTTAGCGATGAGCAGTTCTTC. Translating it yields CASTSDLFSDEQFF.

This clone was found a few times. The chain employs TRBV6-2 or TRBV6-3 and TRBJ2-2, with D possibly TRBD2 on 5 matching bases. The CDR3 covers 14 residues. Germline CDR1 MNHEY, CDR2 SVGEGT. Between the trimmed V and J ends, which lost 5 bases and 2 bases, there was a span of 9 bases. The CDR3 is CASSLTSNTGELFF. CDR3 nucleotide sequence: TGTGCCAGCAGTCTTACTAGTAACACCGGGGAGCTGTTTTTT.

The chain couples TRBV24-1 to TRBJ1-2, with 7 positions matching TRBD1. The CDR3 has 14 amino acids. The germline V gene encodes CDR1 KGHDR and CDR2 SFDVKD. Germline trimming cut 7 bases from V and 0 bases from J; bases unmatched to any gene: 4. CDR3 sequence (DNA): TGTGCCACCAGCAAGACAGGGTCTAACTATGGCTACACCTTC. Amino acid sequence: CATSKTGSNYGYTF.

The chain has TRBV7-2 and TRBJ2-7, with D perhaps assigned TRBD1 or TRBD2 (5 bases each). Germline V lookup: CDR1 SGHTA, CDR2 FQGNSA. The ends were cut back, 4 bases at V and 3 bases at J, with 16 bases in the middle. The CDR3 sequence is 15 residues long. CDR3 loop: CASSSQGSASYEQYF. As DNA, the CDR3 is TGTGCCAGCAGCTCCCAGGGTAGCGCAAGCTACGAGCAGTACTTC.

The chain couples TRBV6-1 to TRBJ2-3; 8 bases map to TRBD2. CDR1 is MNHNS, CDR2 SASEGT, per germline. V lost 1 base, J lost 5 bases, and 5 bases stayed unmatched. This CDR3 contains 15 residues. In nucleotides, the CDR3 is TGTGCCAGCAGTGAAGGGAGCGGGGGTCAAGATACGCAGTATTTT. Translated: CASSEGSGGQDTQYF.

This clone was seen a single time. The chain has TRBV7-2 and TRBJ2-1; unclear D gene. V was pared by 4 bases and J by 6 bases, with 4 bases between. The CDR3 is made up of 11 amino acids. Germline lookup yields CDR1 SGHTA and CDR2 FQGNSA. The CDR3 DNA is TGTGCCAGCAGCTCCCGCAATGAGCAGTTCTTC. As protein: CASSSRNEQFF.

The rearrangement uses TRBV9 and TRBJ1-1; D unclear. The CDR3 loop spans 13 amino acids. The germline CDR1 and CDR2 sequences are SGDLS and YYNGEE. Between the trimmed V and J ends, which lost 5 bases and 0 bases, there was a span of 8 bases. CDR3 bases: TGTGCCAGCAGTTTTTCAGTGAACACTGAAGCTTTCTTT. Translation gives CASSFSVNTEAFF.

This chain uses TRBV5-1 with TRBJ1-2; D not resolved. Germline CDR1 reads SGHRS; CDR2 reads YFSETQ. V lost 0 bases and J 4 bases, leaving 4 bases between the germline ends. CDR3 length: 12 amino acids. This CDR3 is CASSLAGYGYTF. The CDR3 nucleotides read TGCGCCAGCAGCTTGGCAGGCTATGGCTACACCTTC. Supplemented by reference TRBV5-1 and TRBJ1-2, the full variable domain reads KAGVTQTPRYLIKTRGQQVTLSCSPISGHRSVSWYQQTPGQGLQFLFEYFSETQRNKGNFPGRFSGRQFSNSRSEMNVSTLELGDSALYLCASSLAGYGYTFGSGTRLTVV.

The chain is built from TRBV10-3 and TRBJ1-5; maybe TRBD1 (6 bases). Germline CDR1 is ENHRY and CDR2 is SYGVKD. The V gene lost 11 bases and the J gene lost 0 bases, with 14 bases spanning the gap. The CDR3 sequence is 14 residues long. The CDR3 DNA follows: TGTGCCTCCACAGACAGGAATAGCAATCAGCCCCAGCATTTT. Its translation is CASTDRNSNQPQHF.

The V gene is TRBV27, the J gene TRBJ1-1; a weak D match, TRBD1 (5 bases). Germline CDR1 is MNHEY and CDR2 is SMNVEV (reference sequence). There are 14 residues in the CDR3. Trimming cost V 6 bases and J 1 base, with 12 bases left between them. The CDR3 nucleotides are TGTGCCAGCAGCAGGGCAGGCCGGAACACTGAAGCTTTCTTT. This translates into CASSRAGRNTEAFF.

The genes are TRBV6-1 and TRBJ1-2; the D is unclear. Germline V gives CDR1 MNHNS, CDR2 SASEGT. The CDR3 consists of 15 residues. The germline V and J ends were trimmed by 3 bases and 4 bases, with 15 bases remaining between them. CDR3 DNA: TGTGCCAGCAGTGAGGGAGGAGGAGGGTTCTATGGCTACACCTTC. Encoded protein: CASSEGGGGFYGYTF.

This sequence joins TRBV19 and TRBJ1-2; no clear D gene. From germline, CDR1 is LNHDA and CDR2 SQIVND (reference sequence). Trimming took off 6 bases at V and 2 bases at J, with 19 bases between the two ends. The CDR3 has 16 amino acids. DNA of the CDR3: TGTGCCAGTAGCACCATGCGCGAAGGCGTGAACTATGGCTACACCTTC. This sequence encodes CASSTMREGVNYGYTF.

The chain has TRBV9 and TRBJ2-2; TRBD1 aligns across 7 bases. The V gene's germline CDR1 is SGDLS and CDR2 YYNGEE. V shed 3 bases, J shed 4 bases, and the junction held 0 bases outside the gene matches. The CDR3 loop spans 13 amino acids. CDR3 sequence: CASSAGGTGELFF. For the CDR3, the DNA is TGTGCCAGCAGCGCAGGGGGCACCGGGGAGCTGTTTTTT.

The chain recombines TRBV6-5 with TRBJ2-3; D not certain. Trimming stripped 0 bases from V and 0 bases from J, with 7 bases between. There are 15 residues in the CDR3. Per the germline V gene, CDR1 is MNHEY and CDR2 is SVGAGI. This chain's CDR3 is CASSYSSTSTDTQYF. The CDR3 DNA follows: TGTGCCAGCAGTTACTCTTCGACTAGCACAGATACGCAGTATTTT.